These 30 T cell receptor beta chains came from one sample sequenced in a study of CD8 T cells in ankylosing spondylitis. Each CDR3 protein gets one entry after TCRdb re-called the 5' RACE reads with MiXCR. The sample yields under 400,000 distinct CDR3 sequences, approximately 10% seen once. The source material was blood, either unsorted or a sorted T cell fraction (not recorded which). The receptors come from a female donor with ankylosing spondylitis or in good health (not recorded which).

This clonotype was found a few times. CDR3 DNA: TGTGCCAGCAGCTTGGCCGGCCAGACGGGGATATGGGGGTATGGCTACACCTTC. This sequence encodes CASSLAGQTGIWGYGYTF. The rearrangement links TRBV5-6 to TRBJ1-2; perhaps TRBD1 as D (5 bases). Trimming left V 0 bases short and J 5 bases short, with 23 bases between. The CDR3 extends over 18 amino acids. Germline V gene lookup returns CDR1 SGHDT and CDR2 YYEEEE.

This clonotype was detected many times. J is TRBJ1-1 and V is TRBV5-1; no definite D call. The CDR3 totals 15 residues. Germline CDR1 and CDR2: SGHRS and YFSETQ. V was shortened by 0 bases and J by 0 bases, with 9 bases between the two germline ends. CDR3 nucleotide sequence: TGCGCCAGCAGCTTGGAGCCTGACATGAACACTGAAGCTTTCTTT. This translates into CASSLEPDMNTEAFF. The variable domain in full, with the rest retrieved from reference TRBV5-1 and TRBJ1-1, is KAGVTQTPRYLIKTRGQQVTLSCSPISGHRSVSWYQQTPGQGLQFLFEYFSETQRNKGNFPGRFSGRQFSNSRSEMNVSTLELGDSALYLCASSLEPDMNTEAFFGQGTRLTVV.

This clonotype was counted between two and nine times. This chain links TRBV5-4 with TRBJ2-3; 14 bases match TRBD2. This CDR3 contains 19 residues. Per the germline V gene, CDR1 is SGHNT and CDR2 is YYREEE (reference sequence). J lost 2 bases, V lost 0 bases, and 8 bases had no gene match. Here the CDR3 DNA reads TGTGCCAGCAGCTTGGGCGGGACTAGCGGGGGCCTCACCACAGATACGCAGTATTTT. Encoded protein: CASSLGGTSGGLTTDTQYF.

V is TRBV6-2 or TRBV6-3 and J is TRBJ2-7, with a tentative D call TRBD1 (6 bases). Germline V CDR1 and CDR2: MNHEY, SVGEGT. V lost 2 bases to trimming and J lost 0 bases, with 14 bases between them. This CDR3 spans 16 amino acids. DNA of the CDR3: TGTGCCAGCAGTTACATACAGGGCAGGAGCTCCTACGAGCAGTACTTC. Protein product: CASSYIQGRSSYEQYF.

This clonotype was observed at least ten times. The V call is TRBV29-1, the J call TRBJ1-2, with D maybe TRBD1 (6 bases). The CDR3 consists of 15 residues. The ends were cut back, 2 bases at V and 3 bases at J, with 16 bases in the middle. The germline gives CDR1 SQVTM, CDR2 ANQGSEA. The CDR3 loop is CSVESAGVLDYGYTF. In DNA form, the CDR3 reads TGCAGCGTTGAATCGGCAGGGGTTCTGGACTATGGCTACACCTTC.

In this sample, this clonotype turned up a few times. This chain uses TRBV5-4 with TRBJ2-5; 10 bases are a match to TRBD2. V lost 3 bases and J lost 4; bases outside the gene matches: 9. The germline V gene encodes CDR1 SGHNT and CDR2 YYREEE (reference sequence). The CDR3 has 16 amino acids. CDR3 loop: CASSSAGGYEGETQYF. CDR3 sequence (DNA): TGTGCCAGCAGCTCAGCGGGGGGGTACGAGGGAGAGACCCAGTACTTC.

This clonotype was seen repeatedly, ten times or more. The rearrangement joins TRBV5-1 to TRBJ1-1, with TRBD1 identical over 10 bases. Losses at the gene ends were 5 bases for V and 6 bases for J; bases not matched to a gene: 4. The CDR3 is 13 residues long. The V gene's germline CDR1 is SGHRS and CDR2 YFSETQ. CDR3 coding DNA: TGCGCCAGCAGTCCGACAGGGGGCCCTGAAGCTTTCTTT. It yields the protein CASSPTGGPEAFF. Variable domain in full (rest from reference TRBV5-1 and TRBJ1-1): KAGVTQTPRYLIKTRGQQVTLSCSPISGHRSVSWYQQTPGQGLQFLFEYFSETQRNKGNFPGRFSGRQFSNSRSEMNVSTLELGDSALYLCASSPTGGPEAFFGQGTRLTVV.

This clonotype was counted at least ten times. The chain joins TRBV20-1 to TRBJ2-3; D is possibly TRBD1 (5 bases). The CDR3 runs 9 residues. Germline-derived CDR1 and CDR2 are DFQATT and SNEGSKA (reference sequence). Trimming removed 4 bases at V and 14 bases at J, with 10 bases between. In DNA form, the CDR3 reads TGCAGTGCTAACGACAGAAGGTATTTT. As protein: CSANDRRYF.

The table lists this clonotype with a few counts. J is TRBJ2-1 and V is TRBV11-2; 7 bases are a match to TRBD2. V dropped 6 bases and J dropped 7; count of bases not matched to a gene: 9. CDR3 size: 14 residues. Germline V gives CDR1 SGHAT, CDR2 FQNNGV. The CDR3, as DNA: TGTGCCAGCAGGACTAGCTTGAGTAGTAATGAGCAGTTCTTC. It specifies CASRTSLSSNEQFF.

This clonotype was counted at least ten times. V and J are TRBV12-3 or TRBV12-4 and TRBJ2-5; the D gene is possibly TRBD2 (5 bases). Trimming removed 8 bases at V and 5 bases at J, with 12 bases between. The CDR3 extends over 12 amino acids. CDR3 loop: CASAASSETQYF. The CDR3 DNA follows: TGTGCCAGCGCCGCTAGCTCGGAGACCCAGTACTTC.

A note on this clonotype: Since a much larger clone is just one base distant, this may be a read error. J is TRBJ2-2 and V is TRBV29-1; TRBD1 is a possible D gene (6 bases). CDR1 is SQVTM, CDR2 ANQGSEA, per germline. The CDR3 covers 16 residues. CDR3 sequence: CSVSGTGLTNAGELFF. CDR3 nucleotide sequence: TGCAGCGTTAGTGGAACAGGGCTAACGAACGCCGGGGAGCTGTTTTTT.

Many counts were recorded for this clonotype. The V gene is TRBV15, the J gene TRBJ2-5, with TRBD1 identical over 7 bases. Trimming removed 0 bases from V and 4 bases from J; junction bases left unmatched: 14. Per the germline V gene, CDR1 is LNHNV and CDR2 is YYDKDF (reference sequence). This CDR3 is built from 18 residues. CDR3: CATSRDWVQGQPGETQYF. In DNA form, the CDR3 reads TGTGCCACCAGCAGAGATTGGGTTCAGGGACAGCCTGGAGAGACCCAGTACTTC.

This clonotype was recorded at least ten times. V is TRBV7-9 and J is TRBJ2-1; weak D call: TRBD2 (6 bases). V was cut by 1 base and J by 3 bases, with 10 bases left in between. This CDR3 is built from 15 residues. The germline V gene has CDR1 SEHNR and CDR2 FQNEAQ (reference sequence). CDR3 DNA: TGTGCCAGCAGCTTAGAGTTGCGGGGCTACAATGAGCAGTTCTTC. Residues: CASSLELRGYNEQFF.

The chain has TRBV5-1 and TRBJ2-2; D unclear. V lost 4 bases, J lost 4 bases, and 11 bases lay in between. Germline V gene data show CDR1 as SGHRS and CDR2 as YFSETQ. The CDR3 has 14 amino acids. The CDR3 sequence is CASSRTHTTGELFF. CDR3 coding DNA: TGCGCCAGCAGCCGGACCCACACCACCGGGGAGCTGTTTTTT.

In this sample, this clonotype turned up a few times. The chain joins TRBV7-2 to TRBJ2-3; no firm D call. Germline V lookup: CDR1 SGHTA, CDR2 FQGNSA. The V end lost 0 bases, the J end lost 2 bases, and 9 bases lay between the germline ends. The CDR3 loop spans 15 amino acids. CDR3 DNA: TGTGCCAGCAGCTTAGCGGGTGTAGTCACAGATACGCAGTATTTT. Its translation is CASSLAGVVTDTQYF.

In its sample, this clonotype was seen a few times. The rearrangement uses TRBV6-5 and TRBJ1-6, with D unclear. Looked up from germline, CDR1 is MNHEY and CDR2 is SVGAGI. The CDR3 extends over 14 amino acids. Trimming pared 4 bases from V and 6 bases from J, leaving 10 bases between. For the CDR3, the DNA is TGTGCCAGCAGTTTTTTTCACTCTAATTCACCCCTCCACTTT. This gives the protein CASSFFHSNSPLHF.

This clonotype has a single count. This clone may be a read error of a much larger clone one base away. The J gene is TRBJ1-5, the V gene TRBV20-1; TRBD1 might be the D (5 bases). The CDR3 spans 14 residues. Germline V gene data show CDR1 as DFQATT and CDR2 as SNEGSKA (reference sequence). CDR3 sequence reads: CGASLQANNQPQHF. The CDR3 DNA reads as TGCGGTGCCTCCCTACAGGCGAACAATCAGCCCCAGCATTTT.

Ten or more counts support this clonotype. The chain employs TRBV7-9 and TRBJ1-2, with D hard to call. V was shortened by 4 bases and J by 2 bases, with 14 bases between the two germline ends. CDR1 is SEHNR, CDR2 FQNEAQ, per germline (reference sequence). The CDR3 covers 15 residues. The CDR3 loop reads CASSSKASGNYGYTF. In nucleotides, the CDR3 is TGTGCCAGCAGCTCGAAAGCGTCGGGGAACTATGGCTACACCTTC.

Ten or more counts support this clonotype. The V and J genes are TRBV10-3 and TRBJ2-5, with 10 bases that match TRBD1. The CDR3 sequence is 19 residues long. V shed 2 bases, J shed 4 bases, and the junction held 16 bases outside the gene matches. Germline CDR1 is ENHRY and CDR2 is SYGVKD. The CDR3 nucleotides read TGTGCCATCAGTGAGCCGGGGACAGGGGCGAGTCGCCCGACAGAGACCCAGTACTTC. This gives the protein CAISEPGTGASRPTETQYF.

This clonotype was counted at least ten times. V is TRBV19 and J is TRBJ2-7; D is possibly TRBD1 or TRBD2 (5 bases each). Trimming stripped 5 bases from V and 2 bases from J, with 16 bases between. The germline gives CDR1 LNHDA, CDR2 SQIVND (reference sequence). CDR3 length equals 15 residues. The CDR3 region is CASSPGAGPAYEQYF. CDR3 DNA: TGTGCCAGTAGTCCCGGGGCCGGTCCCGCCTACGAGCAGTACTTC.

This chain uses TRBV2 with TRBJ1-1; D uncertain. The V end lost 5 bases, the J end lost 1 base, and 8 bases lay between the germline ends. Germline V CDR1 and CDR2: SNHLY, FYNNEI. CDR3 length: 13 residues. CDR3 coding DNA: TGTGCCAGCAGTTTCTTGCAGAACACTGAAGCTTTCTTT. Translating it yields CASSFLQNTEAFF.

Details on this clonotype: A read error may produce the germline difference seen at one junction end. The V gene is TRBV7-7, the J gene TRBJ2-7, with 14 bases fitting TRBD2. Germline assignment: CDR1 SSHAT and CDR2 FNYEAQ (reference sequence). The CDR3 loop spans 20 amino acids. The CDR3 sequence is CASSCPPGLAGARSFYEQYF. CDR3 DNA: TGTGCTAGCAGCTGCCCACCGGGACTAGCGGGGGCCCGTAGTTTCTACGAGCAGTACTTC.

This clonotype appeared many times. V gene TRBV24-1 combines with J gene TRBJ2-1, with TRBD2 identical over 10 bases. Germline trimming cut 0 bases from V and 2 bases from J; bases unmatched to any gene: 0. Germline lookup yields CDR1 KGHDR and CDR2 SFDVKD. The CDR3 covers 16 residues. The CDR3 DNA reads as TGTGCCACCAGTGATTTGAGCGGGGGGGCCTACAATGAGCAGTTCTTC. It encodes CATSDLSGGAYNEQFF.

This chain connects TRBV11-2 to TRBJ1-3; D not certain. CDR3 length equals 18 residues. V lost 2 bases and J 0 bases, leaving 17 bases between the germline ends. Germline loops: CDR1 SGHAT, CDR2 FQNNGV. The CDR3 is CASSLLSVRTSSGNTIYF. As DNA, the CDR3 is TGTGCCAGCAGCTTATTGTCTGTCAGGACCTCCTCTGGAAACACCATATATTTT.

This clonotype appeared a few times. This chain connects TRBV6-1 to TRBJ1-1, with 7 positions matching TRBD1. The CDR3 is 12 amino acids. The germline V gene has CDR1 MNHNS and CDR2 SASEGT. V trimming: 4 bases; J trimming: 6 bases; junction bases outside the gene matches: 2. Written as DNA, the CDR3 is TGTGCCAGCAGTGGTACAGGGGCTGAAGCTTTCTTT. This gives the protein CASSGTGAEAFF.

The V gene is TRBV19, the J gene TRBJ2-3; 14 positions agree with TRBD2. V lost 5 bases, J lost 5 bases, and 3 bases stayed unmatched. CDR1 and CDR2 from the germline V gene are LNHDA and SQIVND (reference sequence). This CDR3 has 15 amino acids. For the CDR3, the DNA is TGTGCCAGTAGTTCCGGACTAGCGGGAGGAGATACGCAGTATTTT. Residues: CASSSGLAGGDTQYF.

This rearrangement joins TRBV5-5 to TRBJ1-5; 7 nucleotides align to TRBD1. This CDR3 contains 15 residues. CDR1 is SGHKS, CDR2 YYEKEE, per germline (reference sequence). Trimming cost V 4 bases and J 0 bases; bases outside gene matches: 4. This CDR3 reads CASSQRQGSNQPQHF. CDR3 DNA: TGTGCCAGCAGCCAGAGACAGGGTAGCAATCAGCCCCAGCATTTT. The full variable domain, with the rest looked up from reference TRBV5-5 and TRBJ1-5, is DAGVTQSPTHLIKTRGQQVTLRCSPISGHKSVSWYQQVLGQGPQFIFQYYEKEERGRGNFPDRFSARQFPNYSSELNVNALLLGDSALYLCASSQRQGSNQPQHFGDGTRLSIL.

This clonotype was detected many times. The chain carries TRBV27 and TRBJ2-5; D is unresolved. The germline V gene has CDR1 MNHEY and CDR2 SMNVEV (reference sequence). Trimming cost V 3 bases and J 3 bases, with 8 bases left between them. CDR3 size: 13 residues. This chain's CDR3 is CASSLEWEETQYF. The CDR3 DNA is TGTGCCAGCAGTTTGGAATGGGAAGAGACCCAGTACTTC.

This clonotype was counted at least ten times. The chain employs TRBV20-1 and TRBJ2-1; D not certain. V was shortened by 3 bases and J by 4 bases, with 13 bases between the two germline ends. CDR3 length: 14 residues. Germline CDR1 and CDR2: DFQATT and SNEGSKA (reference sequence). The CDR3 region is CSASKSSWYNEQFF. The DNA for the CDR3 is TGCAGTGCTAGTAAGAGTTCGTGGTACAATGAGCAGTTCTTC.

Concerning this clonotype itself: This could be a read error, since a much larger clone is one nucleotide away. This rearrangement joins TRBV3-1 to TRBJ1-1, with D uncertain. With 8 bases removed from V and 0 bases from J, the gap between germline ends came to 16 bases. Germline CDR1 LGHDT, CDR2 YNNKEL (reference sequence). This CDR3 has 15 residues. CDR3 nucleotide sequence: TGTGCCAGCTGCCCCGTCGGGCACGTGAACACTGAAGCTTTCTTT. It encodes CASCPVGHVNTEAFF.